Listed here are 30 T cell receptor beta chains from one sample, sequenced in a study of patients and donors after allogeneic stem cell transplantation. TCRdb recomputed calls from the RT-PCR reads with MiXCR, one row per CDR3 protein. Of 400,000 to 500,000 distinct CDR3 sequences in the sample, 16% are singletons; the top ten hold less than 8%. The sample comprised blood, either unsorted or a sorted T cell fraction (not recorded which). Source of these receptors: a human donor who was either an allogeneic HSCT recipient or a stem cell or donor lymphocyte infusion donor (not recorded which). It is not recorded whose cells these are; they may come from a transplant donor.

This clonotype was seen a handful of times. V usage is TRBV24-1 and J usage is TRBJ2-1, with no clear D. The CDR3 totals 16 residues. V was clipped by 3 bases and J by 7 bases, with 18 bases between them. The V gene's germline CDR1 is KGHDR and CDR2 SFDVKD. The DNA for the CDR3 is TGTGCCACCAGTGATCCCTTAACCCGGATTATAAATGAGCAGTTCTTC. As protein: CATSDPLTRIINEQFF.

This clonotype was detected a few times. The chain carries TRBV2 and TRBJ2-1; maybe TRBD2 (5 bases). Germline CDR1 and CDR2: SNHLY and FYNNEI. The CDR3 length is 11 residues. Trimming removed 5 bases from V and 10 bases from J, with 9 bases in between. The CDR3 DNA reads TGTGCCAGCAGTTCTAGCAGCGAGCAGTTCTTC. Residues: CASSSSSEQFF.

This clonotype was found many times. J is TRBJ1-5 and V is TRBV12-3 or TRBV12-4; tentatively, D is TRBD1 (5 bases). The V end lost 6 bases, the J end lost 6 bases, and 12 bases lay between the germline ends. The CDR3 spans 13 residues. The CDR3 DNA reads TGTGCCAGCAGCCCAGGGTTAGGTCAGCCCCAGCATTTT. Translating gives CASSPGLGQPQHF.

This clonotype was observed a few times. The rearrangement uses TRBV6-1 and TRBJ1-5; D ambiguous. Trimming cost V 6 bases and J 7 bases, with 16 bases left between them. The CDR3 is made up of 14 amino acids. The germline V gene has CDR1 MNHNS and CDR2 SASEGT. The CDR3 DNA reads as TGTGCCAGCAGCCCCGCCCGGGGAACCCAGCCCCAGCATTTT. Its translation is CASSPARGTQPQHF.

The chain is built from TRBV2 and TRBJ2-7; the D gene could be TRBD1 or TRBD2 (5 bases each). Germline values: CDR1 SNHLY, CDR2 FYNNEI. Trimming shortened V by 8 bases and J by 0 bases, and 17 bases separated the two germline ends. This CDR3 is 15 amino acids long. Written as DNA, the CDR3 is TGTGCCAGCCAAAGGGGAGACGCGAACTCCTACGAGCAGTACTTC. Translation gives CASQRGDANSYEQYF.

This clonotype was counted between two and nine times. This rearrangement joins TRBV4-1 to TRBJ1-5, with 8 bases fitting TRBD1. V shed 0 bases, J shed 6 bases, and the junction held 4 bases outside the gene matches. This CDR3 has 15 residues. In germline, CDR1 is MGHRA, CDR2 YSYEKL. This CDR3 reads CASSQDPGGRQPQHF. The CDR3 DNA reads TGCGCCAGCAGCCAAGATCCAGGGGGCCGTCAGCCCCAGCATTTT.

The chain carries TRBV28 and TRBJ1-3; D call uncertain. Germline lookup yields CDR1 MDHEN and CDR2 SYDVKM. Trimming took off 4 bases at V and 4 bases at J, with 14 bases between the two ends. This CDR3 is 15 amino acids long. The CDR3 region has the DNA TGTGCCAGCAGTTCCCCCCGTCTAGGAGGAAACACCATATATTTT. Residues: CASSSPRLGGNTIYF.

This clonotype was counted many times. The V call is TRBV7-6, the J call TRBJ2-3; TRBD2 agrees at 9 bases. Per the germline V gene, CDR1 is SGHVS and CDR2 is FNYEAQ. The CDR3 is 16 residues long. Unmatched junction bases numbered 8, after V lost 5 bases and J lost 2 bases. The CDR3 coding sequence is TGTGCCAGCAGCCAAATAGCGGGGGCCAACACAGATACGCAGTATTTT. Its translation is CASSQIAGANTDTQYF.

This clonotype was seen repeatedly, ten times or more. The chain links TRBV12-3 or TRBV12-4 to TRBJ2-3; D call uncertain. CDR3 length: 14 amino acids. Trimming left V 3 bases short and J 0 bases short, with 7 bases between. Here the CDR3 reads CASSFGASTDTQYF. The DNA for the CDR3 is TGTGCCAGCAGTTTCGGAGCGAGCACAGATACGCAGTATTTT.

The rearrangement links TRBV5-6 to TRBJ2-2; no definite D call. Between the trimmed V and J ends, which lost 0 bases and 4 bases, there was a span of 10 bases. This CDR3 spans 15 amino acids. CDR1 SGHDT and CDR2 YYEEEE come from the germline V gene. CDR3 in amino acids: CASSLAFGSTGELFF. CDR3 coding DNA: TGTGCCAGCAGCTTGGCCTTTGGATCCACCGGGGAGCTGTTTTTT.

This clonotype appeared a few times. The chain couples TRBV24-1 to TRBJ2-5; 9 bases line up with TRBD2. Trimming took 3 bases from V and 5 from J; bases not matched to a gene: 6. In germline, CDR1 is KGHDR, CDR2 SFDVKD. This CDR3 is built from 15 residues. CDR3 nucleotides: TGTGCCACCAGTGATCCCAGGACTAGCGCGGAGACCCAGTACTTC. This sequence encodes CATSDPRTSAETQYF.

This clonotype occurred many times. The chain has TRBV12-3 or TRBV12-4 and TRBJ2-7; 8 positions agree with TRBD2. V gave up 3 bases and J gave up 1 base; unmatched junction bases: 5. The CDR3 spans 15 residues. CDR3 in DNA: TGTGCCAGCAGTTTGTCTAGCGGGTCGTCCTACGAGCAGTACTTC. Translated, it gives CASSLSSGSSYEQYF.

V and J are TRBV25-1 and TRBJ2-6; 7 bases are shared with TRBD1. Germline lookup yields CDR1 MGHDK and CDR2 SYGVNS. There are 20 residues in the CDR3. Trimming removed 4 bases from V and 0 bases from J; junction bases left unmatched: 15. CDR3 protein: CASSAGQPSSLLSGANVLTF. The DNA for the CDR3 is TGTGCCAGCAGTGCGGGACAGCCTTCCTCCCTTCTCTCTGGGGCCAACGTCCTGACTTTC.

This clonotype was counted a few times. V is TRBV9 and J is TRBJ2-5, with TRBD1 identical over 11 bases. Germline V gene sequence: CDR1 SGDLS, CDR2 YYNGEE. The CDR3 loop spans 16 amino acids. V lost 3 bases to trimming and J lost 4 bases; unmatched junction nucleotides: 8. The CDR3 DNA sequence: TGTGCCAGCAGCGGGGGGACAGGGGGTAGAGGAGAGACCCAGTACTTC. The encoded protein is CASSGGTGGRGETQYF.

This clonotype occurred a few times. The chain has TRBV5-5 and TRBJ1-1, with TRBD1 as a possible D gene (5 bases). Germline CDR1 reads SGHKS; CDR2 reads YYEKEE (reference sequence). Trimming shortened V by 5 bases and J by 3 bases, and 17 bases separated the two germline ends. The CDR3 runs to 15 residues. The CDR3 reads CASREGSPGDTEAFF. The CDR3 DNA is TGTGCCAGCAGGGAAGGCTCCCCGGGGGACACTGAAGCTTTCTTT.

The CDR3 sequence is CSASYHRVDTEAFF. CDR3 sequence (DNA): TGCAGTGCTAGCTATCACAGGGTGGACACTGAAGCTTTCTTT. The chain uses TRBV20-1 and TRBJ1-1, with D possibly being TRBD1 (6 bases). Germline assignment: CDR1 DFQATT and CDR2 SNEGSKA (reference sequence). V lost 3 bases to trimming and J lost 3 bases, with 14 bases between them. The CDR3 contains 14 residues.

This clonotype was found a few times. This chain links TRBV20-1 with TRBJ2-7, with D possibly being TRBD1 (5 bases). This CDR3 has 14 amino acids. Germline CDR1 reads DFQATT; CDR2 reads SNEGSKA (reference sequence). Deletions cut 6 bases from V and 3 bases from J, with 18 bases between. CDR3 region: CSALPSDSYYEQYF. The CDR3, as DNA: TGCAGTGCCTTGCCCTCTGACAGTTACTACGAGCAGTACTTC.

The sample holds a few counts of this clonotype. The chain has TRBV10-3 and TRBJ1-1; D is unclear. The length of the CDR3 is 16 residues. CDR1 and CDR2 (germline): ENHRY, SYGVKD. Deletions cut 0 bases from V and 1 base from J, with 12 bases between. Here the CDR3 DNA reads TGTGCCATCAGTGAGTCTCAACACCAAGGGAACACTGAAGCTTTCTTT. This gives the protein CAISESQHQGNTEAFF.

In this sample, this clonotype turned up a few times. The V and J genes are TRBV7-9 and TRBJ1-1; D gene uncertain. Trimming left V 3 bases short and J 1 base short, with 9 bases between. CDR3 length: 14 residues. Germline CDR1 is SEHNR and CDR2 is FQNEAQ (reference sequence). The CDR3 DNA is TGTGCCAGCAGCTTGATCCGGCAGAACACTGAAGCTTTCTTT. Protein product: CASSLIRQNTEAFF.

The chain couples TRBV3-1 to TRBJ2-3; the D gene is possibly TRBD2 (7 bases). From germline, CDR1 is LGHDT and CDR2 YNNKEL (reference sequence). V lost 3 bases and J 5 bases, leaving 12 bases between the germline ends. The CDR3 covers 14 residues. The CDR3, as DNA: TGTGCCAGCAGCCAGAGGGGGGGCGGAGATACGCAGTATTTT. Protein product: CASSQRGGGDTQYF.

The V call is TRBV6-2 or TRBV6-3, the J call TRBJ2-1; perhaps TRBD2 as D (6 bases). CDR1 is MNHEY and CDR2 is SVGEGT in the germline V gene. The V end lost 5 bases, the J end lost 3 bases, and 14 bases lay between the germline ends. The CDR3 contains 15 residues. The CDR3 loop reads CASSQRGTYYNEQFF. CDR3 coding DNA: TGTGCCAGCAGTCAACGGGGGACTTACTACAATGAGCAGTTCTTC.

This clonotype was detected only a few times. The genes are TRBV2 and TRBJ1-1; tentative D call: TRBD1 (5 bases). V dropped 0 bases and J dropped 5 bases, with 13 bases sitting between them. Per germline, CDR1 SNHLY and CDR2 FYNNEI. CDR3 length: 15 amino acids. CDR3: CASSEARRGWTEAFF. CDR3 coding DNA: TGTGCCAGCAGTGAAGCGAGGCGGGGGTGGACTGAAGCTTTCTTT.

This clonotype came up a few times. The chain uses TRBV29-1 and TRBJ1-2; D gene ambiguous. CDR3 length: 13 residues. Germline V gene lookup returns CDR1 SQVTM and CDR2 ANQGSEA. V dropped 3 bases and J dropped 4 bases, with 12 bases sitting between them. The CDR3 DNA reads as TGCAGCGTTGAGTTCCGGTCGGCCTATGGCTACACCTTC. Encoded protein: CSVEFRSAYGYTF.

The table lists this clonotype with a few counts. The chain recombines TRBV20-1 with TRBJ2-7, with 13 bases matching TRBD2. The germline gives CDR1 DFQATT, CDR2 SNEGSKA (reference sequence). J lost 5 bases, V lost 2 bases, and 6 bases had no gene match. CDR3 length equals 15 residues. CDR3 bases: TGCAGTGCTAGACAATGGGGGACTAGCGGGAACGAGCAGTACTTC. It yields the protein CSARQWGTSGNEQYF.

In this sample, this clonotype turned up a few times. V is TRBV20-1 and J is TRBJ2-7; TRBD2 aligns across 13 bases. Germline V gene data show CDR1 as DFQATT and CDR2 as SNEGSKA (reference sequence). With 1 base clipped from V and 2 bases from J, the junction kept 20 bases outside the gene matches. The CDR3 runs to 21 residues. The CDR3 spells CSARGALALGLAGSSPYEQYF. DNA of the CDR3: TGCAGTGCTAGAGGCGCCTTGGCCCTGGGACTAGCGGGATCATCTCCCTACGAGCAGTACTTC.

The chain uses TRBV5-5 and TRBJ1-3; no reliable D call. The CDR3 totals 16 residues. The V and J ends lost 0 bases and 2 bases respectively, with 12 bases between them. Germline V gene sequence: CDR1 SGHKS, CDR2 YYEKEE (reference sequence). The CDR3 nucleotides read TGTGCCAGCAGCTTGGCCGACGGTTTTCCTGGAAACACCATATATTTT. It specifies CASSLADGFPGNTIYF.

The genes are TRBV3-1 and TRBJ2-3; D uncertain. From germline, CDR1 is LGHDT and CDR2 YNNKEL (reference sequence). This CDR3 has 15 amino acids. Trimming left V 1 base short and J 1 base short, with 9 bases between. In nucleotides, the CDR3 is TGTGCCAGCAGCCAAGTTCAGACCCGCACAGATACGCAGTATTTT. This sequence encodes CASSQVQTRTDTQYF.

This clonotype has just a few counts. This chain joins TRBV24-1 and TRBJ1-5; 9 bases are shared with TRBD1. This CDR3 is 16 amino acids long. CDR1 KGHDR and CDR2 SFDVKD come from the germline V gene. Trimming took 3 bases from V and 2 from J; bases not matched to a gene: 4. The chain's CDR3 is CATSDGTGLGNQPQHF. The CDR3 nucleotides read TGTGCCACCAGTGATGGGACAGGGTTGGGCAATCAGCCCCAGCATTTT.

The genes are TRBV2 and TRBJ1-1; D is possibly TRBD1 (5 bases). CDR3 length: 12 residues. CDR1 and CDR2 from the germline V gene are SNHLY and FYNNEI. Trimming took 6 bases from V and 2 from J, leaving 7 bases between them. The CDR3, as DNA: TGTGCCAGCAGGGACACAAACACTGAAGCTTTCTTT. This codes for CASRDTNTEAFF.

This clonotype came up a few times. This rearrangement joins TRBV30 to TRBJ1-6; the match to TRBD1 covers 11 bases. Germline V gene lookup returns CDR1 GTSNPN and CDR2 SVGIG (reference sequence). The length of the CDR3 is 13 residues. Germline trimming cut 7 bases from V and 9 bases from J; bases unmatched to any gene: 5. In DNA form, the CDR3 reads TGTGCCTACGCCGGGACAGGGGGTTCACCCCTCCACTTT. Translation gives CAYAGTGGSPLHF. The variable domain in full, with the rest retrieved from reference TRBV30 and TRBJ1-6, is SQTIHQWPATLVQPVGSPLSLECTVEGTSNPNLYWYRQAAGRGLQLLFYSVGIGQISSEVPQNLSASRPQDRQFILSSKKLLLSDSGFYLCAYAGTGGSPLHFGNGTRLTVT.